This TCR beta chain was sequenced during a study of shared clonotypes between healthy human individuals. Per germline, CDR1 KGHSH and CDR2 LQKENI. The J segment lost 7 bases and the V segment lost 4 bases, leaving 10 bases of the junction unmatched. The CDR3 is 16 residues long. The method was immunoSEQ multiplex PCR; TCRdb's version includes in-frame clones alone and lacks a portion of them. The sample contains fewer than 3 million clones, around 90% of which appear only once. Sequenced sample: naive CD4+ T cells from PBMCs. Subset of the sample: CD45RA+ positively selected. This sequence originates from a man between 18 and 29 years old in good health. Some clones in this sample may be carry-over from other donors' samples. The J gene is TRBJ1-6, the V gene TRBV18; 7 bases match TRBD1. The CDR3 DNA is TGTGCCAGCTCACTGACGATCAGGGGGACGAATTCACCCCTCCACTTT. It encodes CASSLTIRGTNSPLHF.